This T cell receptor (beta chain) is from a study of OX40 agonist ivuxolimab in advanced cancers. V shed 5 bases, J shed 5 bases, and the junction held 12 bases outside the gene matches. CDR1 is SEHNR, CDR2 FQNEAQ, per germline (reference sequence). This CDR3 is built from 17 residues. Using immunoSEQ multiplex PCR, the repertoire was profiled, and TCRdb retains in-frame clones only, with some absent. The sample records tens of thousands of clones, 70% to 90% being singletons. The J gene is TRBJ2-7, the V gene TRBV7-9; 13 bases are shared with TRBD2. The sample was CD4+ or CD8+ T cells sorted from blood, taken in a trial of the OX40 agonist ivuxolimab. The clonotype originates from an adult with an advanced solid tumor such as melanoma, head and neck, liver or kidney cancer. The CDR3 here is CASSPKWTSGRSDEQYF. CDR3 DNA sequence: TGTGCCAGCAGCCCCAAATGGACTAGCGGGAGATCGGACGAGCAGTACTTC.